The rows below give T cell receptor beta chains drawn from one sample of a study of T cells in Graves' hyperthyroidism and ophthalmopathy. TCRdb reprocessed the multiplex PCR reads via MiXCR and lists one record per CDR3 protein. Of about 340,000 distinct CDR3 sequences in the sample, around a fifth are singletons; the top ten hold around half. What was sequenced was blood. These receptors were obtained from a woman aged 45-59 years with Graves' hyperthyroidism. Both conserved end residues are part of each CDR3. Each record gives: clone size, V gene, J gene, CDR3 length, D gene, CDR3 DNA, CDR3 protein. D genes are given only for firm matches. Part of the rows lack a size; the others show once, few, many or a class for expanded clones.

clone size: NA; V gene: TRBV18; J gene: TRBJ1-6; CDR3 length: 14; D gene: NA; CDR3 DNA: TGTGCCAGCTCAGTCGACGAGACTAATTCACCCCTCCACTTT; CDR3 protein: CASSVDETNSPLHF
clone size: many; V gene: TRBV6-1; J gene: TRBJ1-1; CDR3 length: 13; D gene: NA; CDR3 DNA: TGTGCCAGCAGATTACGACCGGGCACTGAAGCTTTCTTT; CDR3 protein: CASRLRPGTEAFF
clone size: NA; V gene: TRBV7-9; J gene: TRBJ1-1; CDR3 length: 14; D gene: TRBD1; CDR3 DNA: TGTGCCAGCAGCGGACAGGGTTCCGAGTATGGAGCTTTCTTT; CDR3 protein: CASSGQGSEYGAFF
clone size: NA; V gene: TRBV7-3; J gene: TRBJ2-3; CDR3 length: 15; D gene: NA; CDR3 DNA: TGTGCCAGCAGCTTGAGTGCGGGGAGTTCAGATACGCAGTATTTT; CDR3 protein: CASSLSAGSSDTQYF
clone size: many; V gene: TRBV15; J gene: TRBJ1-5; CDR3 length: 18; D gene: NA; CDR3 DNA: TGTGCCACCAGCAGAGATCTGATGGACCTCAAGGGCAATCAGCCCCAGCATTTT; CDR3 protein: CATSRDLMDLKGNQPQHF
clone size: few; V gene: TRBV3-1; J gene: TRBJ1-1; CDR3 length: 17; D gene: NA; CDR3 DNA: TGTGCCAGCAGCCAATCCTCCTCGAGAAGGGGGGGCACTGAAGCTTTCTTT; CDR3 protein: CASSQSSSRRGGTEAFF
clone size: many; V gene: TRBV12-3/TRBV12-4; J gene: TRBJ2-1; CDR3 length: 14; D gene: TRBD2; CDR3 DNA: TGTGCCAGCAGTTTGGCGGGAGAATACAATGAGCAGTTCTTC; CDR3 protein: CASSLAGEYNEQFF
clone size: many; V gene: TRBV20-1; J gene: TRBJ2-7; CDR3 length: 12; D gene: NA; CDR3 DNA: TGCAGTGCAGTCTATGAAGCCTACGAGCAGTACTTC; CDR3 protein: CSAVYEAYEQYF
clone size: many; V gene: TRBV2; J gene: TRBJ2-4; CDR3 length: 15; D gene: TRBD2; CDR3 DNA: TGTGCCAGAAGCGGGAGGGCCGAGGGCAAAAACATTCAGTACTTC; CDR3 protein: CARSGRAEGKNIQYF
clone size: NA; V gene: TRBV7-9; J gene: TRBJ2-2; CDR3 length: 14; D gene: NA; CDR3 DNA: TGTGCCAGCAGCTACCTTGGGGACACCGGGGAGCTGTTTTTT; CDR3 protein: CASSYLGDTGELFF
clone size: NA; V gene: TRBV28; J gene: TRBJ1-1; CDR3 length: 12; D gene: NA; CDR3 DNA: TGTGCCAGCAGTTTAAATGGGGCAGAAGCTTTCTTT; CDR3 protein: CASSLNGAEAFF
clone size: many; V gene: TRBV11-2; J gene: TRBJ1-4; CDR3 length: 13; D gene: TRBD1; CDR3 DNA: TGTGCCAGCAGCCCCGGACAGGGAGGAAAACTGTTTTTT; CDR3 protein: CASSPGQGGKLFF
clone size: NA; V gene: TRBV7-2; J gene: TRBJ1-4; CDR3 length: 15; D gene: TRBD1; CDR3 DNA: TGTGCCAGCAGCATACAGGGGCCCCCTAATGAAAAACTGTTTTTT; CDR3 protein: CASSIQGPPNEKLFF
clone size: NA; V gene: TRBV5-1; J gene: TRBJ1-2; CDR3 length: 15; D gene: NA; CDR3 DNA: TGCGCCAGCAGCTTGAAAACAGGAACTAACTATGGCTACATCTTC; CDR3 protein: CASSLKTGTNYGYIF
clone size: many; V gene: TRBV30; J gene: TRBJ1-1; CDR3 length: 13; D gene: NA; CDR3 DNA: TGTGCCTGGAGTGTGGGGGGCCGTATTGAAGCTTTCTTT; CDR3 protein: CAWSVGGRIEAFF
clone size: NA; V gene: TRBV10-3; J gene: TRBJ2-1; CDR3 length: 14; D gene: NA; CDR3 DNA: TGTGCCATCAGCGTTAGCGGAGATCACAATGAGCAGTTCTTC; CDR3 protein: CAISVSGDHNEQFF
clone size: NA; V gene: TRBV15; J gene: TRBJ1-3; CDR3 length: 16; D gene: NA; CDR3 DNA: TGTGCCACCAGCAACAAAGGTGGGCTCTCTGGAAACACCATATATTTT; CDR3 protein: CATSNKGGLSGNTIYF
clone size: many; V gene: TRBV27; J gene: TRBJ2-2; CDR3 length: 17; D gene: TRBD1; CDR3 DNA: TGTGCCAGCACCCCGGGGTCCGGGACAGGGAACACCGGGGAGCTGTTTTTT; CDR3 protein: CASTPGSGTGNTGELFF
clone size: few; V gene: TRBV6-9; J gene: TRBJ2-5; CDR3 length: 16; D gene: TRBD1; CDR3 DNA: TGTGCCAGCAGTTATAGACAGGGGGGGGAATTGGAGACCCAGTACTTC; CDR3 protein: CASSYRQGGELETQYF
clone size: many; V gene: TRBV6-1; J gene: TRBJ2-5; CDR3 length: 14; D gene: NA; CDR3 DNA: TGTGCCAGCAGTGAACTAGACCACCAAGAGACCCAGTACTTC; CDR3 protein: CASSELDHQETQYF
clone size: NA; V gene: TRBV20-1; J gene: TRBJ2-7; CDR3 length: 14; D gene: NA; CDR3 DNA: TGCAGTGCCAGAAGACAGGGACTACCCTACGAGCAGTACTTC; CDR3 protein: CSARRQGLPYEQYF
clone size: many; V gene: TRBV30; J gene: TRBJ2-3; CDR3 length: 12; D gene: TRBD1; CDR3 DNA: TGTGCCTGGAATCGCCCTCAGGGGGATAAGTATTTT; CDR3 protein: CAWNRPQGDKYF
clone size: NA; V gene: TRBV7-2; J gene: TRBJ1-1; CDR3 length: 17; D gene: NA; CDR3 DNA: TGTGCCAGCAGCCCCCTGAGGGGCAGGGGAGAGGCAGCTGAAGCTTTCTTT; CDR3 protein: CASSPLRGRGEAAEAFF
clone size: few; V gene: TRBV14; J gene: TRBJ1-1; CDR3 length: 15; D gene: TRBD1; CDR3 DNA: TGTGCCAGCAGCCAAGCCGGGACAGGGAACACTGAAGCTTTCTTT; CDR3 protein: CASSQAGTGNTEAFF
clone size: many; V gene: TRBV12-3/TRBV12-4; J gene: TRBJ1-5; CDR3 length: 15; D gene: NA; CDR3 DNA: TGTGCCAGCAGTTTGAGGGGATTCAGAAATCAGCCCCAGCATTTT; CDR3 protein: CASSLRGFRNQPQHF
clone size: few; V gene: TRBV5-1; J gene: TRBJ2-2; CDR3 length: 15; D gene: NA; CDR3 DNA: TGCGCCAGCAGCGCGGCACAGGGGAACACCGGGGAGCTGTTTTTT; CDR3 protein: CASSAAQGNTGELFF
clone size: once; V gene: TRBV7-2; J gene: TRBJ1-5; CDR3 length: 16; D gene: NA; CDR3 DNA: TGTGCCAGCAGCTTAGTTTCAGGGCACGGCAATCAGCCCCAGCATTTT; CDR3 protein: CASSLVSGHGNQPQHF
clone size: few; V gene: TRBV4-1; J gene: TRBJ1-5; CDR3 length: 15; D gene: NA; CDR3 DNA: TGCGCCAGCAGCCAAGTTTCAGTGAGCAATCAGCCCCAGCATTTT; CDR3 protein: CASSQVSVSNQPQHF
clone size: many; V gene: TRBV20-1; J gene: TRBJ2-2; CDR3 length: 15; D gene: TRBD2; CDR3 DNA: TGCAGTGCTAGTCATGGGACTAGTTATACCGGGGAGCTGTTTTTT; CDR3 protein: CSASHGTSYTGELFF
clone size: many; V gene: TRBV11-3; J gene: TRBJ2-2; CDR3 length: 16; D gene: TRBD2; CDR3 DNA: TGTGCCAGCAGAAGAACTAGCGGCGCGAACACCGGGGAGCTGTTTTTT; CDR3 protein: CASRRTSGANTGELFF
clone size: many; V gene: TRBV14; J gene: TRBJ2-1; CDR3 length: 13; D gene: TRBD1; CDR3 DNA: TGTGCCACCACGACAGGGTCCTACAATGAGCAGTTCTTC; CDR3 protein: CATTTGSYNEQFF
clone size: many; V gene: TRBV20-1; J gene: TRBJ1-5; CDR3 length: 14; D gene: NA; CDR3 DNA: TGCAGTGCCCCGAGGCAGGGATCAAATCAGCCCCAGCATTTT; CDR3 protein: CSAPRQGSNQPQHF
clone size: many; V gene: TRBV5-1; J gene: TRBJ2-1; CDR3 length: 12; D gene: NA; CDR3 DNA: TGCGCCAGCAGAGAGGGAAACAATGAGCAGTTCTTC; CDR3 protein: CASREGNNEQFF
clone size: NA; V gene: TRBV4-1; J gene: TRBJ2-1; CDR3 length: 16; D gene: NA; CDR3 DNA: TGCGCCAGCAGCCCTAACCCTAGCGCCTCCTACAATGAGCAGTTCTTC; CDR3 protein: CASSPNPSASYNEQFF
clone size: many; V gene: TRBV18; J gene: TRBJ2-7; CDR3 length: 13; D gene: NA; CDR3 DNA: TGTGCCAGCTCTGTCTCGGAGGGGCTCGAGCAGTACTTC; CDR3 protein: CASSVSEGLEQYF